The 28 T cell receptor beta chains below all came from one sample that was sequenced in a study of cytomegalovirus exposure and HLA in healthy donors. Primers: 60 Vbeta forward and 13 Jbeta reverse. Profiled with immunoSEQ multiplex PCR; TCRdb holds only in-frame clones, not every one. Among more than 95,000 clones, 60% to 80% were seen once, and the ten largest hold 2.5% to 3.5%. Sequences were obtained from PBMCs. Receptor source: a man in his fifties or sixties in good health and CMV-seronegative.

The chain is built from TRBV6-5 and TRBJ1-1, with D possibly matching TRBD1 (5 bases). The V and J ends lost 5 bases and 1 base respectively, with 11 bases between them. Germline V gene data show CDR1 as MNHEY and CDR2 as SVGAGI. There are 14 residues in the CDR3. DNA for the CDR3: TGTGCCAGCAGTGCTACAGGTGGGAACACTGAAGCTTTCTTT. The encoded protein is CASSATGGNTEAFF.

About this clone itself: At one boundary the junction diverges from the germline segment, which might be a read error. The rearrangement joins TRBV7-9 to TRBJ2-7; D unresolved. The CDR3 is 12 amino acids. CDR1 SEHNR and CDR2 FQNEAQ come from the germline V gene (reference sequence). The CDR3: CSSSIRSFEQYF. For the CDR3, the DNA is TGTTCCAGCAGCATTAGAAGCTTCGAGCAGTACTTC. Full variable domain (outside the CDR3, taken from reference TRBV7-9 and TRBJ2-7): DTGVSQNPRHKITKRGQNVTFRCDPISEHNRLYWYRQTLGQGPEFLTYFQNEAQLEKSRLLSDRFSAERPKGSFSTLEIQRTEQGDSAMYLCSSSIRSFEQYFGPGTRLTVT.

The chain joins TRBV6-5 to TRBJ2-1; D unresolved. CDR1 MNHEY and CDR2 SVGAGI come from the germline V gene. The CDR3 has 14 residues. V lost 4 bases, J lost 6 bases, and 13 bases lay in between. The CDR3 here is CASSSPERGNEQFF. The CDR3 region has the DNA TGTGCCAGCAGTTCCCCGGAGCGAGGCAATGAGCAGTTCTTC.

The gene calls are TRBV9 and TRBJ1-5, with TRBD1 as a possible D gene (5 bases). CDR3 length: 18 amino acids. Germline V gene sequence: CDR1 SGDLS, CDR2 YYNGEE. The V end lost 7 bases, the J end lost 0 bases, and 23 bases lay between the germline ends. CDR3: CASPSTASGRYSNQPQHF. Written as DNA, the CDR3 is TGTGCCAGCCCCTCAACGGCCTCAGGGCGATATAGCAATCAGCCCCAGCATTTT. Full variable domain (outside the CDR3, taken from reference TRBV9 and TRBJ1-5): DSGVTQTPKHLITATGQRVTLRCSPRSGDLSVYWYQQSLDQGLQFLIQYYNGEERAKGNILERFSAQQFPDLHSELNLSSLELGDSALYFCASPSTASGRYSNQPQHFGDGTRLSIL.

The genes are TRBV11-2 and TRBJ2-7; TRBD2 agrees at 9 bases. The germline V gene has CDR1 SGHAT and CDR2 FQNNGV. The length of the CDR3 is 14 residues. V lost 6 bases, J lost 0 bases, and 3 bases stayed unmatched. The CDR3 protein is CASRLAGSSYEQYF. In DNA form, the CDR3 reads TGTGCCAGCAGACTAGCGGGCAGCTCCTACGAGCAGTACTTC.

The rearrangement links TRBV2 to TRBJ2-7, with 16 bases identical to TRBD2. The CDR3 runs 15 residues. Germline CDR1 SNHLY, CDR2 FYNNEI. Losses at the gene ends were 6 bases for V and 3 bases for J; bases not matched to a gene: 2. CDR3 nucleotides: TGTGCCAGCAGGGGGACTAGCGGGAGGGTCTACGAGCAGTACTTC. Its translation: CASRGTSGRVYEQYF.

The rearrangement uses TRBV28 and TRBJ1-4, with 9 bases that match TRBD1. The ends lost 3 bases at V and 6 bases at J; junction bases unmatched: 5. CDR3 length equals 15 residues. Germline V lookup: CDR1 MDHEN, CDR2 SYDVKM. The DNA for the CDR3 is TGTGCCAGCAGTTTTTTGGGACAGGGACATGAAAAACTGTTTTTT. This codes for CASSFLGQGHEKLFF.

The genes are TRBV6-5 and TRBJ2-5; possibly TRBD1 for D (6 bases). Trimming removed 2 bases at V and 0 bases at J, with 13 bases between. This CDR3 comprises 16 residues. CDR1 is MNHEY and CDR2 is SVGAGI in the germline V gene. In DNA form, the CDR3 reads TGTGCCAGCAGTTACCCGTCCCAGGGGAACCAAGAGACCCAGTACTTC. Its translation is CASSYPSQGNQETQYF.

The chain has TRBV13 and TRBJ2-3; 12 positions agree with TRBD2. The CDR3 totals 18 residues. Per germline, CDR1 PRHDT and CDR2 FYEKMQ (reference sequence). V lost 5 bases, J lost 3 bases, and 12 bases stayed unmatched. For the CDR3, the DNA is TGTGCCAGCAGCGCCCCTAGCGGGAGGGCCCTCGGGACAGATACGCAGTATTTT. Translating it yields CASSAPSGRALGTDTQYF.

The chain couples TRBV28 to TRBJ2-2; a possible D gene is TRBD2 (5 bases). CDR3 size: 12 residues. Trimming cost V 10 bases and J 4 bases, with 10 bases left between them. The germline V gene encodes CDR1 MDHEN and CDR2 SYDVKM. CDR3 sequence: CAIRGSTGELFF. The CDR3 bases are TGTGCCATTAGAGGGAGCACCGGGGAGCTGTTTTTT.

V gene TRBV6-1 combines with J gene TRBJ1-5; no firm D call. From germline, CDR1 is MNHNS and CDR2 SASEGT. The CDR3 runs 13 residues. V shed 0 bases and J shed 7 bases, with 7 bases lying between them. CDR3 DNA sequence: TGTGCCAGCAGTGAAGCACTTCGCCAGCCCCAGCATTTT. It specifies CASSEALRQPQHF.

In DNA form, the CDR3 reads TGTGCCAGCAGTGAGGAGGGGGCTAGAAACACCATATATTTT. Protein product: CASSEEGARNTIYF. The chain links TRBV25-1 to TRBJ1-3; TRBD1 aligns across 7 bases. V was pared by 3 bases and J by 5 bases, with 4 bases of the junction left unmatched. Germline values: CDR1 MGHDK, CDR2 SYGVNS. The CDR3 loop spans 14 amino acids.

The CDR3 bases are TGTGCCAGCTGGTCAACGTGGACCGGGACAGCAAATTCACCCCTCCACTTT. This gives the protein CASWSTWTGTANSPLHF. The rearrangement joins TRBV2 to TRBJ1-6; 7 bases are shared with TRBD1. CDR1 and CDR2 from the germline V gene are SNHLY and FYNNEI. The CDR3 spans 17 residues. V shed 8 bases, J shed 7 bases, and the junction held 17 bases outside the gene matches.

This chain joins TRBV27 and TRBJ2-1, with 7 bases matching TRBD1. This CDR3 has 14 residues. Unmatched junction bases numbered 7, after V lost 5 bases and J lost 6 bases. Germline lookup yields CDR1 MNHEY and CDR2 SMNVEV (reference sequence). The CDR3 reads CASSADRDVNEQFF. The CDR3 bases are TGTGCCAGCAGTGCAGACAGGGATGTCAATGAGCAGTTCTTC.

The CDR3 sequence is CASSSLPGAEAFF. The CDR3 nucleotides read TGTGCCAGCAGCTCACTACCTGGTGCTGAAGCTTTCTTT. The chain is built from TRBV11-2 and TRBJ1-1; no clear D. Trimming removed 4 bases at V and 6 bases at J, with 12 bases between. CDR1 is SGHAT, CDR2 FQNNGV, per germline. The CDR3 is 13 residues long.

The chain combines TRBV29-1 with TRBJ2-1; D may be TRBD1 (6 bases). Germline V gene sequence: CDR1 SQVTM, CDR2 ANQGSEA. V was pared by 2 bases and J by 7 bases, with 18 bases between. CDR3 length: 15 residues. The CDR3 DNA follows: TGCAGCGTTGAAATGTTGCAGGGGTTCGAGAATGAGCAGTTCTTC. Translating gives CSVEMLQGFENEQFF.

The chain is built from TRBV30 and TRBJ1-5, with 9 bases lining up with TRBD1. CDR1 is GTSNPN, CDR2 SVGIG, per germline (reference sequence). V lost 0 bases to trimming and J lost 3 bases; unmatched junction nucleotides: 3. The CDR3 length is 15 residues. This CDR3 is CAWSVRTGVNQPQHF. The DNA for the CDR3 is TGTGCCTGGAGTGTACGGACAGGGGTCAATCAGCCCCAGCATTTT.

This chain links TRBV7-3 with TRBJ2-1; 7 bases line up with TRBD1. This CDR3 contains 12 residues. Losses at the gene ends were 1 base for V and 10 bases for J; bases not matched to a gene: 1. Germline-derived CDR1 and CDR2 are SGHTA and FQGTGA. CDR3 region: CASSLNRGEQFF. CDR3 nucleotide sequence: TGTGCCAGCAGCTTAAACAGGGGCGAGCAGTTCTTC. Complete variable domain (other parts from reference TRBV7-3 and TRBJ2-1): GAGVSQTPSNKVTEKGKYVELRCDPISGHTALYWYRQSLGQGPEFLIYFQGTGAADDSGLPNDRFFAVRPEGSVSTLKIQRTERGDSAVYLCASSLNRGEQFFGPGTRLTVL.

This clone has just a few counts. The rearrangement links TRBV4-1 to TRBJ2-5, with D unclear. V was shortened by 0 bases and J by 7 bases, with 12 bases between the two germline ends. The V gene's germline CDR1 is MGHRA and CDR2 YSYEKL. This CDR3 spans 14 amino acids. The CDR3 loop is CASSQEVQERTQYF. CDR3 bases: TGCGCCAGCAGCCAAGAAGTACAAGAACGGACCCAGTACTTC.

This clone was seen just once. The rearrangement joins TRBV9 to TRBJ2-1; 10 nucleotides align to TRBD2. Per germline, CDR1 SGDLS and CDR2 YYNGEE. This CDR3 contains 14 residues. Trimming cost V 0 bases and J 8 bases; bases outside gene matches: 2. This chain's CDR3 is CASSVVGTSDEQFF. In DNA form, the CDR3 reads TGTGCCAGCAGCGTAGTTGGGACTAGCGATGAGCAGTTCTTC.

The chain recombines TRBV7-9 with TRBJ2-2; the match to TRBD2 covers 15 bases. This CDR3 contains 16 residues. Germline CDR1 SEHNR, CDR2 FQNEAQ (reference sequence). V trimming: 4 bases; J trimming: 10 bases; junction bases outside the gene matches: 7. CDR3 residues: CASSSRTSGRGVELFF. CDR3 DNA: TGTGCCAGCAGCTCCAGGACTAGCGGGAGGGGAGTGGAGCTGTTTTTT.

The chain employs TRBV18 and TRBJ2-6, with TRBD2 identical over 7 bases. The CDR3 consists of 20 residues. V gave up 3 bases and J gave up 0 bases; unmatched junction bases: 14. Germline V lookup: CDR1 KGHSH, CDR2 LQKENI. This CDR3 is CASSPSLVVSGISGANVLTF. CDR3 nucleotide sequence: TGTGCCAGCTCACCTTCCCTCGTGGTGAGCGGGATCTCTGGGGCCAACGTCCTGACTTTC.

The rearrangement joins TRBV5-1 to TRBJ1-1; 10 nucleotides line up with TRBD1. Germline CDR1 SGHRS, CDR2 YFSETQ. V shed 5 bases and J 1 base; nucleotides not matched to a gene: 8. The CDR3 loop spans 16 amino acids. CDR3 region: CASRSGQGVSNTEAFF. CDR3 DNA sequence: TGCGCCAGCAGGTCTGGACAGGGGGTCTCGAACACTGAAGCTTTCTTT.

Comment on this clone: One end of the junction varies from germline; a read error may be responsible. The CDR3 DNA sequence: TGTTCCAGCAGCTTAAGTCCGGGATCGCCGGGGGGGGAGCAGTACTTC. Translated: CSSSLSPGSPGGEQYF. The chain joins TRBV7-3 to TRBJ2-7; 8 bases match TRBD2. This CDR3 region has 16 residues. CDR1 and CDR2 from the germline V gene are SGHTA and FQGTGA.

The chain links TRBV19 to TRBJ2-5; TRBD1 might be the D (6 bases). The V gene lost 11 bases and the J gene lost 4 bases, with 23 bases spanning the gap. In germline, CDR1 is LNHDA, CDR2 SQIVND (reference sequence). The CDR3 runs to 15 residues. Here the CDR3 reads CARSGVPARSETQYF. Written as DNA, the CDR3 is TGTGCCCGGTCAGGGGTACCCGCCCGATCAGAGACCCAGTACTTC.

This chain connects TRBV6-6 to TRBJ1-2; D is possibly TRBD1 (5 bases). Between the trimmed V and J ends, which lost 7 bases and 5 bases, there was a span of 11 bases. The germline V gene encodes CDR1 MNHNY and CDR2 SVGAGI (reference sequence). CDR3 length: 12 residues. CDR3 sequence: CASTGDFYGYTF. CDR3 sequence (DNA): TGTGCCAGCACGGGGGACTTTTATGGCTACACCTTC.

This clone was seen just once. The chain carries TRBV7-9 and TRBJ2-7, with TRBD2 matching 10 bases. V lost 4 bases to trimming and J lost 3 bases; unmatched junction nucleotides: 12. Germline V CDR1 and CDR2: SEHNR, FQNEAQ (reference sequence). This CDR3 is built from 17 residues. The CDR3 protein is CASSSPLGSGGHYEQYF. The DNA of the CDR3 is TGTGCCAGCAGCTCCCCCCTTGGTAGCGGGGGGCACTACGAGCAGTACTTC.

This chain connects TRBV11-1 to TRBJ2-7; tentative D call: TRBD2 (5 bases). Between the trimmed V and J ends, which lost 6 bases and 6 bases, there was a span of 15 bases. Germline lookup yields CDR1 SGHAT and CDR2 FQDESV (reference sequence). There are 13 residues in the CDR3. The CDR3 nucleotides are TGTGCCAGCAGTCCCGGACCGAGCGGCGAGCAGTACTTC. It translates to CASSPGPSGEQYF.